These T cell receptor beta chains were read from a single sample in a study of read filtering for tumor transcriptome and immune sequencing. TCRdb itself ran the reads through MiXCR, one entry per CDR3 protein. The sample records about 62,000 distinct CDR3 sequences, around a fifth being singletons. Sequencing was done on a sample of a population of CD138-negative cells sorted from bone marrow. Receptors were obtained from a donor aged 40 or older with multiple myeloma. CDR3s leave out the opening cysteine and the closing phenylalanine or tryptophan. D genes are given only for firm matches.

J gene: TRBJ2-3; D gene: .; V gene: TRBV7-9; CDR3 protein: ASSLVWGDTQY
J gene: TRBJ1-5; D gene: TRBD1; V gene: TRBV15; CDR3 protein: ATSRVTGDDQPQH
J gene: TRBJ2-7; D gene: .; V gene: TRBV28; CDR3 protein: ASSLGTFYEQY
J gene: TRBJ2-3; D gene: .; V gene: TRBV25-1; CDR3 protein: ASSDSRGYTDTQY
J gene: TRBJ2-7; D gene: TRBD2; V gene: TRBV5-4; CDR3 protein: ASSLSGTSGGGREQY
J gene: TRBJ2-5; D gene: .; V gene: TRBV15; CDR3 protein: ATSRDTGETQY
J gene: TRBJ1-1; D gene: .; V gene: TRBV6-5; CDR3 protein: ASTLRIGNTEAF
J gene: TRBJ2-3; D gene: TRBD2; V gene: TRBV20-1; CDR3 protein: SARVAGATDTQY
J gene: TRBJ2-5; D gene: .; V gene: TRBV5-1; CDR3 protein: ASSLDGTADQETQY
J gene: TRBJ2-7; D gene: TRBD1; V gene: TRBV20-1; CDR3 protein: SAGGGRTGNFHYEQY
J gene: TRBJ2-2; D gene: .; V gene: TRBV28; CDR3 protein: ASSFLELSGELF
J gene: TRBJ2-5; D gene: TRBD2; V gene: TRBV3-1; CDR3 protein: ASSQLAAQETQY
J gene: TRBJ2-1; D gene: TRBD1; V gene: TRBV20-1; CDR3 protein: SASSTGFNSEQF
J gene: TRBJ1-2; D gene: .; V gene: TRBV6-6; CDR3 protein: ASSVQGSRDYGYT
J gene: TRBJ1-1; D gene: .; V gene: TRBV29-1; CDR3 protein: SVTQGNTEAF
J gene: TRBJ1-2; D gene: .; V gene: TRBV5-4; CDR3 protein: ASSLDPGRGAMRGYT
J gene: TRBJ1-4; D gene: .; V gene: TRBV6-5; CDR3 protein: ASARGFTNEKLF
J gene: TRBJ1-1; D gene: .; V gene: TRBV7-3; CDR3 protein: ASSLYGNTEAF
J gene: TRBJ2-1; D gene: TRBD2; V gene: TRBV7-3; CDR3 protein: ASSLGTSEYDEQF
J gene: TRBJ2-2; D gene: TRBD1; V gene: TRBV20-1; CDR3 protein: SAQGTGRTGELF
J gene: TRBJ2-6; D gene: .; V gene: TRBV7-2; CDR3 protein: ASSLASGANVLT
J gene: TRBJ2-5; D gene: TRBD1; V gene: TRBV6-5; CDR3 protein: ASRGLTDRGGGETQY